This TCR beta chain was captured by sequencing in a study of vaccination effects on CD4 cells after COVID-19. Study-level background: Vaccination followed sampling of two convalescent patients by 16 days and one week respectively.

Findings and caveats of the study: Late after vaccination, infection- and vaccine-induced clones showed marked clonal contraction.

Details on this clone: The target antigen is unknown.

Expansion with viral peptide pools was applied to antigen-specific CD4+ T cells by the ViraFEST assay prior to sequencing. With approximately ten days of culture completed, CD4+ T cells were isolated. The person was diagnosed with PCR-confirmed SARS-CoV-2 infection between March and December 2020. Half the medium was swapped for IL-2 medium on days 3 and 7. The CDR3 contains 15 residues. Germline-derived CDR1 and CDR2 are SGDLS and YYNGEE. The germline V and J ends were trimmed by 1 base and 9 bases, with 20 bases remaining between them. TCRdb's copy holds only in-frame clones and misses some; the assay was immunoSEQ multiplex PCR. In the table there are 35,000 to 40,000 clones, around 73% of which are singletons.

The gene calls are TRBV9 and TRBJ2-7; D remains unclear. The sequences come from CD4+ T cells from PBMCs cultured with HCoV-NL63 spike peptides, collected before COVID-19 vaccination. The source is a human donor who had a prior SARS-CoV-2 infection. CDR3 amino acids: CASSVSGTAGSVQYF. The CDR3 DNA reads TGTGCCAGCAGCGTAAGTGGTACAGCCGGCTCCGTGCAGTACTTC.